This T cell receptor (beta chain) was sequenced in a study of radiation and T cells in renal cell carcinoma. Study conclusions and caveats: Compared with controls, irradiated tumors had more, larger dominant CDR3 motifs. Sampling covered only 0.9 to 1 g of each tumor.

TCRdb keeps only in-frame clones here, not all; method: immunoSEQ multiplex PCR. This table has about 15,000 clones, more than 55% appearing once. Treatment: treatment-naive control, cytoreductive nephrectomy. This renal cell carcinoma was of the clear cell type. Trimming took off 6 bases at V and 5 bases at J, with 17 bases between the two ends. The germline gives CDR1 MRHNA, CDR2 SNTAGT. The CDR3 contains 15 residues. Of note for this clone: What it recognizes is unknown.

The source material was tumor tissue, sampled from a patient whose treatment was nephrectomy without radiotherapy. The genes are TRBV6-4 and TRBJ2-1; TRBD2 might be the D (5 bases). The receptor was isolated from a man aged 60 to 69 with renal cell carcinoma. The CDR3 spells CASSRASDGDNEQFF. CDR3 coding DNA: TGTGCCAGCAGCCGCGCCTCGGACGGGGACAATGAGCAGTTCTTC.